This T cell receptor beta chain is drawn from a study of T cell repertoires in cytomegalovirus infection. In the study overall: It was recently identified HLA-C-restricted and well-studied HLA-B-restricted CMV epitopes that the study used. CMV infection and matching HLA type were both indicated by public TCR beta signatures. General observations from the study: Dominating the ex vivo response were HLA-C-restricted CMV-specific TCR beta clonotypes. CMV carriers with the relevant HLA were identified by cumulative public TCR beta family frequency.

To note about this clonotype: Its antigen is unidentified.

MiXCR was run by TCRdb on the reads, yielding one entry per CDR3 protein. The data hold about a million distinct CDR3 sequences, with around 30% observed a single time. The CDR3 is made up of 17 amino acids. Germline assignment: CDR1 SGHNT and CDR2 YYREEE (reference sequence). V was clipped by 1 base and J by 0 bases, with 11 bases between them. The origin of this receptor is a human donor in good health (CMV status not recorded). Some clones in this sample may be carry-over from other donors' samples. This specimen consisted of cultured CD8+ T cells from PBMCs, obtained from culture after CMV antigen stimulation. V is TRBV5-4 and J is TRBJ2-6, with D unresolved. CDR3 DNA sequence: TGTGCCAGCAGCTTGTACTATCTGATCTCTGGGGCCAACGTCCTGACTTTC. Translation: CASSLYYLISGANVLTF. The full variable domain, with the rest looked up from reference TRBV5-4 and TRBJ2-6, is ETGVTQSPTHLIKTRGQQVTLRCSSQSGHNTVSWYQQALGQGPQFIFQYYREEENGRGNFPPRFSGLQFPNYSSELNVNALELDDSALYLCASSLYYLISGANVLTFGAGSRLTVL.